The 12 T cell receptor beta chains below come from one sample, sequenced in a study of molecular identifiers for immune sequencing clone quantification. TCRdb processed the PCR reads anew with MiXCR; each CDR3 protein has one entry. The sample has fewer than 45,000 distinct CDR3 sequences; 24% are singletons. Material for sequencing was naive CD8+ T cells from blood, with Jurkat cell RNA spiked in. Described subset: FACS-sorted CD8+CD4-CCR7+CD45RA+ naive T cells. Receptors originate from a human donor in good health. Some libraries in this study had Jurkat cell RNA spiked in.

To note about this clonotype: Being one base from a much bigger clone, this may be a read error. The rearrangement links TRBV2 to TRBJ2-3; D could derive from TRBD1 or TRBD2 (6 bases each). CDR1 and CDR2 (germline): SNHLY, FYNNEI. The length of the CDR3 is 16 residues. As DNA, the CDR3 is TGTGCCGGCAGTGATTGGGGGGCAGGATACACAGATACGCAGTATTTT. This translates into CAGSDWGAGYTDTQYF.

The chain uses TRBV4-1 and TRBJ1-5; D not resolved. V lost 0 bases to trimming and J lost 8 bases, with 14 bases between them. CDR3 length: 15 residues. Germline V gene sequence: CDR1 MGHRA, CDR2 YSYEKL. The CDR3 bases are TGCGCCAGCAGCCAAGATACCGGCCGATACGAGCCCCAGCATTTT. Protein: CASSQDTGRYEPQHF.

For this clonotype: One base away lies a much larger clone, so this may be a sequencing read error. CDR3 residues: CSAVPGPCSYEQYF. The CDR3 DNA is TGCAGTGCTGTTCCGGGGCCCTGCTCCTACGAGCAGTACTTC. The chain couples TRBV20-1 to TRBJ2-7, with D perhaps being TRBD1 or TRBD2 (5 bases each). Trimming took 5 bases from V and 0 from J, leaving 14 bases between them. This CDR3 contains 14 residues. In germline, CDR1 is DFQATT, CDR2 SNEGSKA (reference sequence).

Ten or more counts support this clonotype. V and J are TRBV28 and TRBJ2-4; maybe TRBD1 (5 bases). The V gene lost 5 bases and the J gene lost 5 bases, with 10 bases spanning the gap. Looked up from germline, CDR1 is MDHEN and CDR2 is SYDVKM. The CDR3 spans 13 residues. This CDR3 is CASSDMTENIQYF. DNA for the CDR3: TGTGCCAGCAGTGATATGACAGAAAACATTCAGTACTTC.

On this clonotype: This may stem from a read error, because a much larger clone lies one nucleotide away. V is TRBV2 and J is TRBJ1-5, with 7 bases that match TRBD1. The germline CDR1 and CDR2 sequences are SNHLY and FYNNEI. The length of the CDR3 is 15 residues. This CDR3 is CASSTNDRADQPRHF. The CDR3 coding sequence is TGTGCCAGCAGTACCAACGACAGGGCCGATCAGCCCCGGCATTTT.

Remarks on this clonotype: This sequence may be a read error, since a much larger clone differs from it by one base. The chain uses TRBV29-1 and TRBJ1-1, with D hard to call. Germline V gives CDR1 SQVTM, CDR2 ANQGSEA. Trimming shortened V by 7 bases and J by 9 bases, and 12 bases separated the two germline ends. The CDR3 is made up of 10 amino acids. The CDR3 is CSGLGTKAFF. The CDR3 DNA follows: TGCAGCGGACTGGGTACTAAAGCTTTCTTT.

This clonotype was seen at least ten times. V is TRBV3-1 and J is TRBJ2-5; the match to TRBD2 covers 11 bases. Germline V CDR1 and CDR2: LGHDT, YNNKEL (reference sequence). V lost 5 bases, J lost 5 bases, and 10 bases stayed unmatched. The CDR3 spans 16 residues. CDR3 nucleotide sequence: TGTGCCAGCAGCACACCGGGACTAGCGGTTGCGGAGACCCAGTACTTC. Translating it yields CASSTPGLAVAETQYF.

Details on this clonotype: A single base separates this from a much larger clone, so it may be a read error. This chain uses TRBV7-3 with TRBJ2-5, with D perhaps TRBD1 or TRBD2 (5 bases each). V lost 4 bases to trimming and J lost 3 bases, with 12 bases between them. CDR1 SGHTA and CDR2 FQGTGA come from the germline V gene. The CDR3 is 14 amino acids. This CDR3 reads CASSSTEGKETQYF. CDR3 sequence (DNA): TGTGCCAGCAGCTCGACAGAGGGCAAAGAGACCCAGTACTTC.

The chain combines TRBV12-3 or TRBV12-4 with TRBJ1-4, with D uncertain. The CDR3 length is 14 residues. Trimming took 5 bases from V and 3 from J, leaving 10 bases between them. DNA for the CDR3: TGTGCCAGCAGTCAGACGGCTGCTAATGAAAAACTGTTTTTT. Translated, it gives CASSQTAANEKLFF.

Concerning this clonotype itself: This may come from a read error, since a much larger clone is one base off. The CDR3 nucleotides read TGCAGCGTTGAGGCTATCCCATCCAATGAGCAGTTCTTC. As protein: CSVEAIPSNEQFF. This chain joins TRBV29-1 and TRBJ2-1; D gene uncertain. This CDR3 is 13 amino acids long. V was shortened by 3 bases and J by 6 bases, with 12 bases between the two germline ends. CDR1 SQVTM and CDR2 ANQGSEA come from the germline V gene.

This clonotype was recorded many times. The chain links TRBV7-9 to TRBJ2-5; no definite D call. The V and J ends lost 5 bases and 2 bases respectively, with 6 bases between them. CDR1 is SEHNR and CDR2 is FQNEAQ in the germline V gene (reference sequence). The CDR3 is 12 residues long. The CDR3 reads CASSHPQETQYF. DNA of the CDR3: TGTGCCAGCAGCCACCCTCAAGAGACCCAGTACTTC.

The rearrangement links TRBV15 to TRBJ1-5; 11 bases are a match to TRBD1. CDR1 and CDR2 from the germline V gene are LNHNV and YYDKDF (reference sequence). After removal of 3 bases from V and 5 bases from J, the junction contained 9 bases not matched to a gene. The CDR3 totals 17 residues. The CDR3 reads CATSSPGQGALHQPQHF. CDR3 sequence (DNA): TGTGCCACCAGCAGCCCCGGACAGGGGGCGTTACATCAGCCCCAGCATTTT.